These 18 T cell receptor beta chains were sequenced from one sample in a study of OX40 agonist ivuxolimab in advanced cancers. Profiled with immunoSEQ multiplex PCR; TCRdb holds only in-frame clones, not every one. Of about 36,000 clones listed, around 73% are singletons. The source material was CD4+ or CD8+ T cells sorted from blood, sampled in a trial of the OX40 agonist ivuxolimab. These receptors were obtained from an adult with an advanced solid tumor such as melanoma, head and neck, liver or kidney cancer.

The gene calls are TRBV28 and TRBJ2-3; D is unclear. The germline V gene encodes CDR1 MDHEN and CDR2 SYDVKM. There are 12 residues in the CDR3. Trimming left V 4 bases short and J 2 bases short, with 4 bases between. CDR3 sequence (DNA): TGTGCCAGCAGTTCGAACACAGATACGCAGTATTTT. Translating it yields CASSSNTDTQYF.

The chain links TRBV5-5 to TRBJ2-7; 8 bases agree with TRBD1. The CDR3 length is 13 residues. J lost 4 bases, V lost 4 bases, and 4 bases had no gene match. Germline V gives CDR1 SGHKS, CDR2 YYEKEE (reference sequence). Here the CDR3 DNA reads TGTGCCAGCAGCCTGGGACAGGTGTACGAGCAGTACTTC. This translates into CASSLGQVYEQYF. Full variable domain (outside the CDR3, taken from reference TRBV5-5 and TRBJ2-7): DAGVTQSPTHLIKTRGQQVTLRCSPISGHKSVSWYQQVLGQGPQFIFQYYEKEERGRGNFPDRFSARQFPNYSSELNVNALLLGDSALYLCASSLGQVYEQYFGPGTRLTVT.

The rearrangement uses TRBV7-6 and TRBJ2-3; no firm D call. Germline V gene lookup returns CDR1 SGHVS and CDR2 FNYEAQ. The CDR3 runs to 14 residues. Trimming shortened V by 5 bases and J by 6 bases, and 15 bases separated the two germline ends. The CDR3 DNA is TGTGCCAGCAGCCCGCGGCAGGTACCCGATACGCAGTATTTT. Protein product: CASSPRQVPDTQYF.

The V call is TRBV5-4, the J call TRBJ2-3, with D perhaps matching TRBD1 (7 bases). The CDR3 is 17 amino acids. Germline CDR1 is SGHNT and CDR2 is YYREEE (reference sequence). V lost 1 base, J lost 1 base, and 16 bases lay in between. CDR3 sequence: CASSLIIGRGGTDTQYF. In DNA form, the CDR3 reads TGTGCCAGCAGCTTGATAATAGGCAGGGGGGGCACAGATACGCAGTATTTT.

This chain connects TRBV23-1 to TRBJ1-5; D is unclear. TRBV23-1 counts as an open reading frame of uncertain function. The CDR3 covers 12 residues. V lost 8 bases, J lost 7 bases, and 12 bases lay in between. CDR3: CASDGVGQPQHF. The CDR3 DNA reads as TGCGCCAGCGACGGAGTGGGGCAGCCCCAGCATTTT.

The rearrangement uses TRBV28 and TRBJ2-3; 7 bases are a match to TRBD2. CDR1 is MDHEN and CDR2 is SYDVKM in the germline V gene. V lost 4 bases and J lost 4; bases outside the gene matches: 5. This CDR3 contains 14 residues. CDR3: CASSSSGIADTQYF. In nucleotides, the CDR3 is TGTGCCAGCAGTTCCAGCGGGATAGCAGATACGCAGTATTTT.

The chain links TRBV18 to TRBJ2-3; 7 bases match TRBD1. V was clipped by 4 bases and J by 3 bases; unmatched bases: 7. The V gene's germline CDR1 is KGHSH and CDR2 LQKENI. The CDR3 runs 15 residues. CDR3 bases: TGTGCCAGCTCACTGCGACAGGGCTTAACAGATACGCAGTATTTT. This sequence encodes CASSLRQGLTDTQYF.

The chain uses TRBV6-5 and TRBJ1-3; TRBD1 might be the D (5 bases). The germline gives CDR1 MNHEY, CDR2 SVGAGI. The CDR3 loop spans 15 amino acids. V dropped 0 bases and J dropped 7 bases, with 13 bases sitting between them. This CDR3 reads CASSYSGGKANTIYF. The CDR3 DNA follows: TGTGCCAGCAGTTACTCGGGGGGAAAGGCGAACACCATATATTTT.

This clone was found once. CDR3 sequence (DNA): TGTGCCAGCAAGACCACACAAAGTCGGGCCAACGTCCTGACTTTC. It is translated as CASKTTQSRANVLTF. This chain joins TRBV5-8 and TRBJ2-6; D gene uncertain. The CDR3 is 15 amino acids. Germline values: CDR1 SGHTS, CDR2 YDEGEE. Trimming left V 6 bases short and J 5 bases short, with 15 bases between.

The chain combines TRBV2 with TRBJ1-2, with a possible D match to TRBD1 (5 bases). From germline, CDR1 is SNHLY and CDR2 FYNNEI. The CDR3 consists of 12 residues. Trimming stripped 6 bases from V and 7 bases from J, with 12 bases between. The CDR3 protein is CASRGEAGGYTF. In DNA form, the CDR3 reads TGTGCCAGCAGGGGGGAGGCCGGTGGCTACACCTTC. Looking up the rest from reference TRBV2 and TRBJ1-2 gives the full variable domain: EPEVTQTPSHQVTQMGQEVILRCVPISNHLYFYWYRQILGQKVEFLVSFYNNEISEKSEIFDDQFSVERPDGSNFTLKIRSTKLEDSAMYFCASRGEAGGYTFGSGTRLTVV.

V and J are TRBV6-5 and TRBJ2-2, with TRBD2 matching 8 bases. The germline V gene has CDR1 MNHEY and CDR2 SVGAGI. The J segment lost 1 base and the V segment lost 10 bases, leaving 8 bases of the junction unmatched. There are 15 residues in the CDR3. CDR3 nucleotides: TGTGCCACCCTGGCGGGGGGCCGGAACACCGGGGAGCTGTTTTTT. It translates to CATLAGGRNTGELFF.

This clone is medium-sized in the sample. The chain joins TRBV5-1 to TRBJ2-1; D is perhaps TRBD1 or TRBD2 (5 bases each). The CDR3 length is 16 residues. CDR1 is SGHRS and CDR2 is YFSETQ in the germline V gene. Trimming cost V 3 bases and J 4 bases, with 17 bases left between them. CDR3 DNA sequence: TGCGCCAGCAGCTCCACCGGCGGATGGGGGTACAATGAGCAGTTCTTC. Its protein is CASSSTGGWGYNEQFF.

A few counts support this clone. V and J are TRBV30 and TRBJ2-7; possible D gene TRBD1, 6 bases. The germline V gene encodes CDR1 GTSNPN and CDR2 SVGIG (reference sequence). The CDR3 runs to 16 residues. Trimming took 0 bases from V and 2 from J, leaving 17 bases between them. The CDR3 coding sequence is TGTGCCTGGAGTGTACTGAGGGGGAGAAGGGCCTACGAGCAGTACTTC. It yields the protein CAWSVLRGRRAYEQYF. The full variable domain, rest sourced from reference TRBV30 and TRBJ2-7, is SQTIHQWPATLVQPVGSPLSLECTVEGTSNPNLYWYRQAAGRGLQLLFYSVGIGQISSEVPQNLSASRPQDRQFILSSKKLLLSDSGFYLCAWSVLRGRRAYEQYFGPGTRLTVT.

This clone turned up a few times. This rearrangement joins TRBV28 to TRBJ1-5; D gene uncertain. Germline V CDR1 and CDR2: MDHEN, SYDVKM. V was cut by 7 bases and J by 7 bases, with 11 bases left in between. The CDR3 sequence is 12 residues long. The CDR3 spells CASKEVKQPQHF. Written as DNA, the CDR3 is TGTGCCAGCAAGGAGGTTAAGCAGCCCCAGCATTTT.

This clone was observed a handful of times. This chain links TRBV7-2 with TRBJ1-6; maybe TRBD1 (5 bases). Deletions cut 0 bases from V and 7 bases from J, with 10 bases between. There are 15 residues in the CDR3. The germline V gene encodes CDR1 SGHTA and CDR2 FQGNSA. Here the CDR3 reads CASSLAIRGNSPLHF. The CDR3 region has the DNA TGTGCCAGCAGCTTAGCGATCCGGGGCAATTCACCCCTCCACTTT. Filled out from reference TRBV7-2 and TRBJ1-6, the complete variable domain reads GAGVSQSPSNKVTEKGKDVELRCDPISGHTALYWYRQSLGQGLEFLIYFQGNSAPDKSGLPSDRFSAERTGGSVSTLTIQRTQQEDSAVYLCASSLAIRGNSPLHFGNGTRLTVT.

On this clone itself: This sample includes further DNA sequences coding for the same CDR3. The chain combines TRBV18 with TRBJ2-7; the D is unclear. Germline-derived CDR1 and CDR2 are KGHSH and LQKENI. The CDR3 has 12 residues. Trimming pared 6 bases from V and 4 bases from J, leaving 10 bases between. The CDR3 DNA reads TGTGCCAGCTCTCTCGGACGTTACGAGCAGTACTTC. As protein: CASSLGRYEQYF.

The rearrangement uses TRBV6-1 and TRBJ2-5, with 7 bases matching TRBD2. The J segment lost 5 bases and the V segment lost 7 bases, leaving 10 bases of the junction unmatched. The CDR3 consists of 14 residues. Germline-derived CDR1 and CDR2 are MNHNS and SASEGT. In DNA form, the CDR3 reads TGTGCCAGCACTAGAGCGGGGACCGTGGAGACCCAGTACTTC. It specifies CASTRAGTVETQYF.

V is TRBV5-4 and J is TRBJ1-5; perhaps TRBD1 as D (5 bases). In germline, CDR1 is SGHNT, CDR2 YYREEE (reference sequence). With 4 bases removed from V and 5 bases from J, the gap between germline ends came to 13 bases. The CDR3 loop spans 14 amino acids. For the CDR3, the DNA is TGTGCCAGCAGCCCGGGAGGGACTGATCAGCCCCAGCATTTT. Protein sequence: CASSPGGTDQPQHF.